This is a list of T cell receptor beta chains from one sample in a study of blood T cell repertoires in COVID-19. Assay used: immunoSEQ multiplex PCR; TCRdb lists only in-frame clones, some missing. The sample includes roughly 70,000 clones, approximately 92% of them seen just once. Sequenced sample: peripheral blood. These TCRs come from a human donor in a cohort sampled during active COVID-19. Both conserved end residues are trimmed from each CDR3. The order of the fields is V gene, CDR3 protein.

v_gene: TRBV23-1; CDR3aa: ASSPNTTGGVHGQY
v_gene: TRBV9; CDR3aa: ASSVGPREANVLT
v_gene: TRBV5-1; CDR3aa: ASSLGKTSGDTDTQY
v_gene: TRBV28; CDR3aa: ASSTRVVSNSNQPQH
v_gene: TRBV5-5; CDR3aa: ASSPIAGALNEQF
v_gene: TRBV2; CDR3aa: ASSPLPGEATQY
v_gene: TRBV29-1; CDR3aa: SVDPGQGAGNEQF
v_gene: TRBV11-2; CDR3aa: ASSITQGAEAF
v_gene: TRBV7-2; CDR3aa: ASSLIAGSGETQY
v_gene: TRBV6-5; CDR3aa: ASSGGSTDTQY
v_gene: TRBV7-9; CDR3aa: ASSLVAGGPNYGYT
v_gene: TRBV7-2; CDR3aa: ASSLRLSDTQY
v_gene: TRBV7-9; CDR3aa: ASSLEGRGVDGYT
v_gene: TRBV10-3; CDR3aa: AISESTRGVSYEQY
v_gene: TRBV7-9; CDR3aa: ASSSRTGGINGELF
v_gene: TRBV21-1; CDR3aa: ASSKDPQRPQH
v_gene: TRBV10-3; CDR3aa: AISERGDTLST
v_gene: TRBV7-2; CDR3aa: ASSSSTSGETQY
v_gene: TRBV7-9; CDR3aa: ASSLTTGQNNNYGYT
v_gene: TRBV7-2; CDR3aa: ASSLNAVGATNEQF
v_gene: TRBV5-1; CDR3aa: ASSLAMIAGGPETQY
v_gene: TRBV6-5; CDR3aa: ASNPGDNSPLH
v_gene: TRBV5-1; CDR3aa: ASSLGGTQNTEAF
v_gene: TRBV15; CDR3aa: ATSRDRTGGVTEAF
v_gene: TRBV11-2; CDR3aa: ASSLVIRVAATGELF
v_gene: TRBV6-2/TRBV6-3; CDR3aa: ASSYQVSRVVNTEAF